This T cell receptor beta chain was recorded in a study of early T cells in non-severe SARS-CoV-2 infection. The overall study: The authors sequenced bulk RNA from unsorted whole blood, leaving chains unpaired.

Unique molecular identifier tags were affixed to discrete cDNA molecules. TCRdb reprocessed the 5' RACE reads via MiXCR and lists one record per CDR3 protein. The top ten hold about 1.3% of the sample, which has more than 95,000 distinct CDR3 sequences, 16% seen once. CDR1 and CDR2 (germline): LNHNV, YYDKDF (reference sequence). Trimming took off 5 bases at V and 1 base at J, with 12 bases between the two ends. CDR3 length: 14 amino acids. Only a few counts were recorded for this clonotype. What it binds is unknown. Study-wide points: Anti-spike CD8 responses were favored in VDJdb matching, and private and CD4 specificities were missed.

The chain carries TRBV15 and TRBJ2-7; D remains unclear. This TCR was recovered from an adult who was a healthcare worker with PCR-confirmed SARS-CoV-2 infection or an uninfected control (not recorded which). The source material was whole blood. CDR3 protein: CATSGPGPSYEQYF. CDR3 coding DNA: TGTGCCACCAGCGGGCCGGGCCCTTCCTACGAGCAGTACTTC. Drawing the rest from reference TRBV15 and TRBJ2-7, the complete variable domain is DAMVIQNPRYQVTQFGKPVTLSCSQTLNHNVMYWYQQKSSQAPKLLFHYYDKDFNNEADTPDNFQSRRPNTSFCFLDIRSPGLGDTAMYLCATSGPGPSYEQYFGPGTRLTVT.